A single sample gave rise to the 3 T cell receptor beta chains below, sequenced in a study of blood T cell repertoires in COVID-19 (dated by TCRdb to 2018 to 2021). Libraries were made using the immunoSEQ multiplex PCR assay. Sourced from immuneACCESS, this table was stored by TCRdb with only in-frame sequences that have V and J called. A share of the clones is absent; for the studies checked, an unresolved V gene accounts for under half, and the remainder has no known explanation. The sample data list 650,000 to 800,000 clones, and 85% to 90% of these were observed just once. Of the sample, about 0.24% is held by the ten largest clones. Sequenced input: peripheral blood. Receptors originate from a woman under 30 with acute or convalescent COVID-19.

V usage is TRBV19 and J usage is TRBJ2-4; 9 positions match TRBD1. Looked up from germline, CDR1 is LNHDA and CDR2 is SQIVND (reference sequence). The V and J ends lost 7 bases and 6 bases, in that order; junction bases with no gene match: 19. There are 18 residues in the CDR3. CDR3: CASTPGPRTGGGRNIQYF. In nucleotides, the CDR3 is TGTGCCAGTACTCCCGGCCCCAGAACAGGGGGCGGACGAAACATTCAGTACTTC.

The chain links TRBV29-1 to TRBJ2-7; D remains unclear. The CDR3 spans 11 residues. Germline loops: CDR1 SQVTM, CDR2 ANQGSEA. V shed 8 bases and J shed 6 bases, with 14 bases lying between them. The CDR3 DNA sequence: TGCAGCTCGGCCCATAGTTGCGAGCAGTACTTC. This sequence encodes CSSAHSCEQYF.

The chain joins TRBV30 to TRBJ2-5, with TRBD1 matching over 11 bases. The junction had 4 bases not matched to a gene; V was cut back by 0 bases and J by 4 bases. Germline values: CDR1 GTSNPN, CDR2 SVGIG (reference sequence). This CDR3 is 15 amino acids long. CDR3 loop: CAWSVRDRGIETQYF. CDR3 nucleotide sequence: TGTGCCTGGAGTGTACGGGACAGGGGGATAGAGACCCAGTACTTC. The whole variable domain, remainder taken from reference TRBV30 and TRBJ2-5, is SQTIHQWPATLVQPVGSPLSLECTVEGTSNPNLYWYRQAAGRGLQLLFYSVGIGQISSEVPQNLSASRPQDRQFILSSKKLLLSDSGFYLCAWSVRDRGIETQYFGPGTRLLVL.